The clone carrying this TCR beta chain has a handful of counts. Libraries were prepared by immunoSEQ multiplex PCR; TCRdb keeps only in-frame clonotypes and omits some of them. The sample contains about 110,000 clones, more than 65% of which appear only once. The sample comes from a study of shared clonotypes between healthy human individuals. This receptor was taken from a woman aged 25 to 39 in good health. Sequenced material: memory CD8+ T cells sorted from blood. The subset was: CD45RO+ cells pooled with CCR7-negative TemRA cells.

The CDR3 sequence is CASSARGRRSNQPQHF. CDR3 sequence (DNA): TGCGCCAGCAGCGCCCGGGGGCGACGAAGCAATCAGCCCCAGCATTTT. The chain joins TRBV5-1 to TRBJ1-5; tentatively, D is TRBD1 (6 bases). V lost 4 bases to trimming and J lost 1 base, with 15 bases between them. Germline lookup yields CDR1 SGHRS and CDR2 YFSETQ. This CDR3 is 16 amino acids long. The entire variable domain, with the rest obtained from reference TRBV5-1 and TRBJ1-5, is as follows: KAGVTQTPRYLIKTRGQQVTLSCSPISGHRSVSWYQQTPGQGLQFLFEYFSETQRNKGNFPGRFSGRQFSNSRSEMNVSTLELGDSALYLCASSARGRRSNQPQHFGDGTRLSIL.